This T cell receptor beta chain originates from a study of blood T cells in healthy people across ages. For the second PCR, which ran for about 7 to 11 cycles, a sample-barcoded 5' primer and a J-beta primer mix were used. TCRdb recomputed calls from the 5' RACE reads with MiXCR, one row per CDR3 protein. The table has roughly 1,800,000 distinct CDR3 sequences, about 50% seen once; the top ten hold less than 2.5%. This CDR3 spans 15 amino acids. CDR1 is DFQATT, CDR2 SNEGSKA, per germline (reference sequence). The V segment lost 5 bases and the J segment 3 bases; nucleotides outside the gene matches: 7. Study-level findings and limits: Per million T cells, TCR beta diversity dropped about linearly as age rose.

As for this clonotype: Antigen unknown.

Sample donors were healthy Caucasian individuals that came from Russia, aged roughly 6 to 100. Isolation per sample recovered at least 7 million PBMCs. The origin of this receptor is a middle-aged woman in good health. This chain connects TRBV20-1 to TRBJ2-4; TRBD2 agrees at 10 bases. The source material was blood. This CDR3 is CSAGAGGPVKNIQYF. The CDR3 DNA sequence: TGCAGTGCTGGAGCGGGGGGGCCTGTCAAAAACATTCAGTACTTC.